One and the same sample provided the 9 T cell receptor beta chains below, sequenced in a study of human T cells and chemical hapten exposure. MiXCR, applied by TCRdb to the RACE reads, yields one record per CDR3 protein. The table records some 77,000 distinct CDR3 sequences, roughly 7.9% of them present only once. Time point here: healthy volunteer bleed at 6 weeks. Total RNA extraction was carried out from unfractionated whole blood. Sequencing input: whole blood. The receptors derive from a female donor in good health. Some clones in this sample may be carry-over from other donors' samples.

The chain recombines TRBV6-2 or TRBV6-3 with TRBJ1-1; TRBD1 agrees at 7 bases. In germline, CDR1 is MNHEY, CDR2 SVGEGT. CDR3 length: 13 amino acids. The junction had 7 bases not matched to a gene; V was cut back by 6 bases and J by 6 bases. The CDR3 spells CASSYTGAAEAFF. In DNA form, the CDR3 reads TGTGCCAGCAGCTATACAGGGGCAGCTGAAGCTTTCTTT.

This clonotype was recorded at least ten times. The rearrangement links TRBV20-1 to TRBJ2-7; 11 nucleotides match TRBD1. The CDR3 covers 14 residues. Per the germline V gene, CDR1 is DFQATT and CDR2 is SNEGSKA (reference sequence). V lost 3 bases to trimming and J lost 4 bases; unmatched junction nucleotides: 5. The CDR3 nucleotides are TGCAGTGCTAGTGGACAGGGGGCGATGTACGAGCAGTACTTC. It yields the protein CSASGQGAMYEQYF.

This clonotype was found many times. The chain is built from TRBV29-1 and TRBJ2-3, with D possibly being TRBD1 (6 bases). Trimming removed 4 bases at V and 0 bases at J, with 35 bases between. Germline assignment: CDR1 SQVTM and CDR2 ANQGSEA. The CDR3 is 22 residues long. The CDR3 coding sequence is TGCAGCGTTGTGGTGGTCAGGGGCTCTGGTTCCGCCGTCCGAACTAGCACAGATACGCAGTATTTT. Protein: CSVVVVRGSGSAVRTSTDTQYF.

At least ten counts were recorded for this clonotype. The V call is TRBV29-1, the J call TRBJ2-3, with TRBD1 as a possible D gene (6 bases). Germline CDR1 SQVTM, CDR2 ANQGSEA. CDR3 size: 13 residues. V was clipped by 7 bases and J by 2 bases, with 13 bases between them. The DNA for the CDR3 is TGCAGCGCTACCGACAGGCCCACAGATACGCAGTATTTT. It codes for CSATDRPTDTQYF.

Only a few counts were recorded for this clonotype. V gene TRBV6-5 combines with J gene TRBJ1-1; a weak D match, TRBD1 (5 bases). V gave up 5 bases and J gave up 1 base, with 11 bases separating them. The CDR3 contains 14 residues. CDR1 and CDR2 from the germline V gene are MNHEY and SVGAGI. The CDR3 bases are TGTGCCAGCAGTCGTGGGACTCAGAACACTGAAGCTTTCTTT. It translates to CASSRGTQNTEAFF.

This clonotype has ten or more counts. The chain recombines TRBV7-8 with TRBJ1-2; no firm D call. The CDR3 covers 15 residues. The germline V and J ends were trimmed by 2 bases and 3 bases, with 13 bases remaining between them. Per the germline V gene, CDR1 is SGHVS and CDR2 is FQNEAQ. CDR3 sequence (DNA): TGTGCCAGCAGCTTACTAGAAGCGGTAGACTATGGCTACACCTTC. This gives the protein CASSLLEAVDYGYTF.

A remark on this clonotype: Being one base from a much bigger clone, this may be a read error. The rearrangement uses TRBV11-2 and TRBJ1-3; 8 bases match TRBD1. With V trimmed by 5 bases and J by 4 bases, 13 bases remained unmatched. From germline, CDR1 is SGHAT and CDR2 FQNNGV. CDR3 length: 17 amino acids. CDR3 DNA: TGTGCCAGCAGCCTGGGTACCAGGGGGCGAAGGGGAAACACCATATATTTT. It translates to CASSLGTRGRRGNTIYF.

This clonotype occurred a few times. J is TRBJ2-1 and V is TRBV29-1, with 11 bases lining up with TRBD2. With 7 bases clipped from V and 8 bases from J, the junction kept 16 bases outside the gene matches. CDR3 size: 16 residues. Germline CDR1 and CDR2: SQVTM and ANQGSEA. The DNA for the CDR3 is TGCAGCGACATTAGCGGGGGGGCCCCCATACGGGATGAGCAGTTCTTC. This gives the protein CSDISGGAPIRDEQFF.

This clonotype was seen a handful of times. A much larger clone is a single base away; this may be a read error. This sequence joins TRBV20-1 and TRBJ2-5; possible D gene TRBD1, 6 bases. Trimming pared 7 bases from V and 5 bases from J, leaving 14 bases between. Germline CDR1 and CDR2: DFQATT and SNEGSKA (reference sequence). The CDR3 is 12 residues long. The CDR3 DNA is TGCAGTGGTAGGCAGGGGCCGGAGACCCAGTACTTC. Its translation is CSGRQGPETQYF.